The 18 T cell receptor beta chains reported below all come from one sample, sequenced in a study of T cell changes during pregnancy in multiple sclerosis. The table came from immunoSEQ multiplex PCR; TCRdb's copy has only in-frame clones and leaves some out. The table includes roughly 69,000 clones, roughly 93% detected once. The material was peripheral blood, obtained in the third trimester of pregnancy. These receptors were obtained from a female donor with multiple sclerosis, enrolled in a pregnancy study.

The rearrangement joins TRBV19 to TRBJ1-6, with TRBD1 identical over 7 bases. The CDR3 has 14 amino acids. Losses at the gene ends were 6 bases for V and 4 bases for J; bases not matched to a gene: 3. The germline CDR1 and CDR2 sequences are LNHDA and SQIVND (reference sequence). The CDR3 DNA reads TGTGCCAGTAGCCCGGGACAGTATAATTCACCCCTCCACTTT. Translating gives CASSPGQYNSPLHF. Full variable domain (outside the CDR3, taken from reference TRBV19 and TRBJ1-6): DGGITQSPKYLFRKEGQNVTLSCEQNLNHDAMYWYRQDPGQGLRLIYYSQIVNDFQKGDIAEGYSVSREKKESFPLTVTSAQKNPTAFYLCASSPGQYNSPLHFGNGTRLTVT.

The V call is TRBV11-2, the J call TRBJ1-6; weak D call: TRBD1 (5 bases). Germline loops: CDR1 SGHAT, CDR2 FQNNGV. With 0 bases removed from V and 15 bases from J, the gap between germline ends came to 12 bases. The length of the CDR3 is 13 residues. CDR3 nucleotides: TGTGCCAGCAGCTTAGACCGTCACGGGGGCCTCCACTTT. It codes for CASSLDRHGGLHF.

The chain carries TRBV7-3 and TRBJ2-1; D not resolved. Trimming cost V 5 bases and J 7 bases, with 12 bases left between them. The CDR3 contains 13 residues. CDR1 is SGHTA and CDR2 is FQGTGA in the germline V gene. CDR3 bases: TGTGCCAGCAGCCCCCCGGGTTCGAATGAGCAGTTCTTC. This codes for CASSPPGSNEQFF.

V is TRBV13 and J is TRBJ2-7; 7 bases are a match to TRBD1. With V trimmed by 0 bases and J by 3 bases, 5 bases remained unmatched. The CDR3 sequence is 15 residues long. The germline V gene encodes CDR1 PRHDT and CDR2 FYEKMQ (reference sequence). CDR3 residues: CASSLGPGQRYEQYF. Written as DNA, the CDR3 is TGTGCCAGCAGCTTAGGGCCGGGACAGCGCTACGAGCAGTACTTC.

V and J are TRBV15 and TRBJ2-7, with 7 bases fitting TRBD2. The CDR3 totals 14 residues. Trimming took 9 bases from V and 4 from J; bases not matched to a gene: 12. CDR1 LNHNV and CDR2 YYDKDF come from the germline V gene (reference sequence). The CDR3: CATTNGLGGYEQYF. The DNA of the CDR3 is TGTGCCACAACCAACGGACTAGGTGGATACGAGCAGTACTTC.

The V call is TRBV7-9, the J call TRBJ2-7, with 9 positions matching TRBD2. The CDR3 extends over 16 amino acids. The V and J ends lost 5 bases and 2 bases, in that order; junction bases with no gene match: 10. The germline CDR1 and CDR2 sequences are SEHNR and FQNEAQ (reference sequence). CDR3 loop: CASSLSLAGAAYEQYF. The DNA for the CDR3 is TGTGCCAGCAGCCTCTCTTTAGCGGGGGCCGCCTACGAGCAGTACTTC. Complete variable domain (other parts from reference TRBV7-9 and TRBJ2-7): DTGVSQNPRHKITKRGQNVTFRCDPISEHNRLYWYRQTLGQGPEFLTYFQNEAQLEKSRLLSDRFSAERPKGSFSTLEIQRTEQGDSAMYLCASSLSLAGAAYEQYFGPGTRLTVT.

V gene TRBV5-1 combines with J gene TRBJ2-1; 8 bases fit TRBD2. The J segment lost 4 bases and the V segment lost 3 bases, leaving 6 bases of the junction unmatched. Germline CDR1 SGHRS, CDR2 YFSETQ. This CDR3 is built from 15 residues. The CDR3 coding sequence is TGCGCCAGCAGCTCCGCCAGCGGGGGTTACAATGAGCAGTTCTTC. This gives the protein CASSSASGGYNEQFF.

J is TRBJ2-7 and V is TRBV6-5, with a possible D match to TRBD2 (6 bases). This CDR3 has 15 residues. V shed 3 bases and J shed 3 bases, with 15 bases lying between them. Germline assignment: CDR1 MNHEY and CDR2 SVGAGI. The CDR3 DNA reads TGTGCCAGCAGTTATCGGCGGGGCCCAAACTACGAGCAGTACTTC. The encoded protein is CASSYRRGPNYEQYF.

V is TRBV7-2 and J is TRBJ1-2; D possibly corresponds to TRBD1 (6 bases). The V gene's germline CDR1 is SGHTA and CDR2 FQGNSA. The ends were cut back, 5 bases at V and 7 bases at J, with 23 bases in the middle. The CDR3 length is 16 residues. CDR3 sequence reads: CASSIIPGATAGGYTF. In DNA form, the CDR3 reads TGTGCCAGCAGCATAATTCCAGGGGCCACGGCTGGTGGCTACACCTTC. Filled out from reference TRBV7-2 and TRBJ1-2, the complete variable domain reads GAGVSQSPSNKVTEKGKDVELRCDPISGHTALYWYRQSLGQGLEFLIYFQGNSAPDKSGLPSDRFSAERTGGSVSTLTIQRTQQEDSAVYLCASSIIPGATAGGYTFGSGTRLTVV.

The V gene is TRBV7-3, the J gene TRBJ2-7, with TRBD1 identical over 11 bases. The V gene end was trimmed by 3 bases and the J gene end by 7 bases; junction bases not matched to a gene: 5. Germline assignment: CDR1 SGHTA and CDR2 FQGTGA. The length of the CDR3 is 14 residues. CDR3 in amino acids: CASSLDRGLGEQYF. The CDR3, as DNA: TGTGCCAGCAGCTTGGACAGGGGGCTGGGGGAGCAGTACTTC.

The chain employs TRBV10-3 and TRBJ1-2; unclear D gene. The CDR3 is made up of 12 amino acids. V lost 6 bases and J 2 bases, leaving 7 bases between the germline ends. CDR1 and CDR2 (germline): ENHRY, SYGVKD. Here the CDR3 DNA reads TGTGCCATCAGGGAAGCGAACTATGGCTACACCTTC. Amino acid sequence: CAIREANYGYTF.

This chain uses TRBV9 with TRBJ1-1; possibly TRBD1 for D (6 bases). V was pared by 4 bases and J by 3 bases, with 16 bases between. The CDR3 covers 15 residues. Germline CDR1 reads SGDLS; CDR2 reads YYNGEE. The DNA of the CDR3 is TGTGCCAGCAGCCCCCCAGGGCAGGGGCACACTGAAGCTTTCTTT. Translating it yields CASSPPGQGHTEAFF.

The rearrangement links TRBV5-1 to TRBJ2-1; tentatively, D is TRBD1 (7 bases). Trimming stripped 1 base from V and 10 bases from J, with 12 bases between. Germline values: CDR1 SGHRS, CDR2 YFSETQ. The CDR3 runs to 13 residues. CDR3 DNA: TGCGCCAGCAGCTTGTCCTCAGGGGGGGAGCAGTTCTTC. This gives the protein CASSLSSGGEQFF. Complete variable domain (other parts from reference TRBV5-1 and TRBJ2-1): KAGVTQTPRYLIKTRGQQVTLSCSPISGHRSVSWYQQTPGQGLQFLFEYFSETQRNKGNFPGRFSGRQFSNSRSEMNVSTLELGDSALYLCASSLSSGGEQFFGPGTRLTVL.

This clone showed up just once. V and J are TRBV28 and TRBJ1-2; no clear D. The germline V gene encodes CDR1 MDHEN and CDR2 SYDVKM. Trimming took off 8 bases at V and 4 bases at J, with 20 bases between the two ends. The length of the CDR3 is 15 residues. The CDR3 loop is CASGGPANVGYGYTF. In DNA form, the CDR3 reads TGTGCCAGCGGAGGACCGGCCAACGTGGGCTATGGCTACACCTTC.

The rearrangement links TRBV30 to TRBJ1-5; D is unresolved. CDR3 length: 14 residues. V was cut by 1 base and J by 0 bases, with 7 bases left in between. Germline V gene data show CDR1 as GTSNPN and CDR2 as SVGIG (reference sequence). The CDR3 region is CAWSGRLSNQPQHF. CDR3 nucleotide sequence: TGTGCCTGGAGTGGCAGGCTTAGCAATCAGCCCCAGCATTTT.

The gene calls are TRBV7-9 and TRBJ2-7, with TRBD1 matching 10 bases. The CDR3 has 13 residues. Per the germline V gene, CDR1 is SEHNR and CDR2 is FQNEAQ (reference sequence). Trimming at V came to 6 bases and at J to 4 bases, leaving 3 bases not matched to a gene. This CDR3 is CASRTGQGYEQYF. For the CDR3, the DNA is TGTGCCAGCAGAACGGGACAGGGGTACGAGCAGTACTTC. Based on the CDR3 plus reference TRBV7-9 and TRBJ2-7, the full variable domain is DTGVSQNPRHKITKRGQNVTFRCDPISEHNRLYWYRQTLGQGPEFLTYFQNEAQLEKSRLLSDRFSAERPKGSFSTLEIQRTEQGDSAMYLCASRTGQGYEQYFGPGTRLTVT.

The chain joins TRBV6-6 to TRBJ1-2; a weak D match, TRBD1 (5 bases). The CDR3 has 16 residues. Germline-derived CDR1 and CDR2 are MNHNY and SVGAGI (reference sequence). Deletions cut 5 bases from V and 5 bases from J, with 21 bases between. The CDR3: CASSPWLSGGEYGYTF. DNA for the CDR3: TGTGCCAGCAGTCCCTGGCTCTCGGGGGGTGAATATGGCTACACCTTC.

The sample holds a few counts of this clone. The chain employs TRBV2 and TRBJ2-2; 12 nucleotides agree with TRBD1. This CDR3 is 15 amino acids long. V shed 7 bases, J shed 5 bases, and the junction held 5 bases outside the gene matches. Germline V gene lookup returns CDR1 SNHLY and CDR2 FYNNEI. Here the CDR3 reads CASMGQGARTGELFF. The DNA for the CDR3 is TGTGCCAGCATGGGACAGGGGGCGCGGACCGGGGAGCTGTTTTTT.